This entry lists 30 T cell receptor beta chains sequenced from one sample in a study of identical twins. TCRdb analysed the 5' RACE reads with MiXCR anew, one entry per CDR3 protein. The top ten hold around 3% of the sample, which has fewer than 650,000 distinct CDR3 sequences, around 9.6% seen once. These same data were also listed under a study on yellow fever vaccine responses in identical twins.

Sequences were obtained from PBMCs. These TCRs come from a woman aged 18-29 years in good health.

This clonotype has just a few counts. The chain couples TRBV6-1 to TRBJ2-2; 7 nucleotides line up with TRBD1. Unmatched junction bases numbered 6, after V lost 6 bases and J lost 5 bases. CDR1 is MNHNS, CDR2 SASEGT, per germline. CDR3 size: 14 residues. CDR3 nucleotides: TGTGCCAGCAGACAGGGGCCGATTACCGGGGAGCTGTTTTTT. Protein product: CASRQGPITGELFF.

The table lists this clonotype with many counts. The genes are TRBV9 and TRBJ2-1; TRBD2 aligns across 9 bases. The CDR3 spans 20 residues. From germline, CDR1 is SGDLS and CDR2 YYNGEE. V dropped 10 bases and J dropped 0; count of bases not matched to a gene: 23. The CDR3 sequence: CARRRLAARFIMSSYNEQFF. CDR3 sequence (DNA): TGTGCCCGGAGGAGACTAGCGGCCCGATTCATTATGAGCTCCTACAATGAGCAGTTCTTC.

This clonotype appeared a few times. The genes are TRBV3-1 and TRBJ1-1; D not resolved. V was shortened by 4 bases and J by 0 bases, with 15 bases between the two germline ends. The CDR3 has 16 amino acids. Germline loops: CDR1 LGHDT, CDR2 YNNKEL (reference sequence). CDR3 residues: CASSLISESMNTEAFF. Written as DNA, the CDR3 is TGTGCCAGCAGCCTTATTTCTGAGTCGATGAACACTGAAGCTTTCTTT.

This sequence joins TRBV15 and TRBJ2-7, with unresolved D. The CDR3 sequence is 14 residues long. V lost 3 bases and J lost 2, with 11 bases in between. The germline V gene encodes CDR1 LNHNV and CDR2 YYDKDF (reference sequence). The CDR3 sequence is CATSRGGPTYEQYF. The CDR3 bases are TGTGCCACCAGCAGGGGTGGCCCCACCTACGAGCAGTACTTC.

This clonotype showed up many times. V is TRBV6-5 and J is TRBJ2-1; 11 nucleotides line up with TRBD2. The CDR3 spans 16 residues. V shed 0 bases and J 7 bases; nucleotides not matched to a gene: 5. The germline gives CDR1 MNHEY, CDR2 SVGAGI. This CDR3 reads CASSYSIAGGWNEQFF. CDR3 coding DNA: TGTGCCAGCAGTTACTCGATAGCGGGGGGGTGGAATGAGCAGTTCTTC.

This clonotype has only a few counts. This chain connects TRBV7-2 to TRBJ2-5; possible D gene TRBD1, 6 bases. CDR3 length: 14 amino acids. Trimming removed 5 bases at V and 5 bases at J, with 15 bases between. Germline CDR1 SGHTA, CDR2 FQGNSA. In DNA, the CDR3 is TGTGCCAGCAGCCGACAGGACGGTGCGGAGACCCAGTACTTC. This sequence encodes CASSRQDGAETQYF.

This chain connects TRBV18 to TRBJ2-7; no clear D. V lost 1 base to trimming and J lost 3 bases, with 7 bases between them. The CDR3 runs 13 residues. Per the germline V gene, CDR1 is KGHSH and CDR2 is LQKENI. The CDR3 is CASSPRVFYEQYF. The CDR3, as DNA: TGTGCCAGCTCACCACGGGTCTTCTACGAGCAGTACTTC.

This clonotype was detected many times. The rearrangement uses TRBV4-1 and TRBJ2-7, with a tentative D call TRBD2 (6 bases). The CDR3 is 15 residues long. Per germline, CDR1 MGHRA and CDR2 YSYEKL. V lost 0 bases and J lost 7, with 16 bases in between. The CDR3 here is CASSQEKGGSGEQYF. DNA for the CDR3: TGCGCCAGCAGCCAAGAAAAGGGAGGAAGTGGAGAGCAGTACTTC.

In its sample, this clonotype was seen once. The conserved phenylalanine or tryptophan normally closing the CDR3 is absent here, so this likely arose from a read error. CDR3 protein: CASSLLPNGGAGLLQPQHL. The CDR3 nucleotides are TGCGCCAGCAGCTTGCTTCCCAACGGGGGGGCCGGACTCCTCCAGCCCCAGCATCTT. This chain joins TRBV5-1 and TRBJ1-5, with D maybe TRBD1 (6 bases). This CDR3 has 19 residues. The V and J ends lost 1 base and 7 bases respectively, with 27 bases between them. Looked up from germline, CDR1 is SGHRS and CDR2 is YFSETQ.

The rearrangement joins TRBV6-5 to TRBJ2-3; 10 bases fit TRBD2. Trimming removed 5 bases from V and 3 bases from J; junction bases left unmatched: 2. This CDR3 region has 14 residues. Germline lookup yields CDR1 MNHEY and CDR2 SVGAGI. The CDR3 loop reads CASSILAGTDTQYF. The CDR3 DNA reads as TGTGCCAGCAGTATACTAGCGGGGACAGATACGCAGTATTTT.

This clonotype has just a few counts. This sequence joins TRBV4-3 and TRBJ2-7; 8 nucleotides agree with TRBD1. J gave up 2 bases and V 0 bases, and 6 bases lay outside the gene matches. Germline-derived CDR1 and CDR2 are LGHNA and YSLEER. This CDR3 is built from 16 residues. This CDR3 reads CASSQDRQGIAYEQYF. The CDR3 DNA reads TGCGCCAGCAGCCAAGATCGACAGGGGATTGCCTACGAGCAGTACTTC.

Of note for this clonotype: Its ends do not fully match the called genes, so a read error is possible. The rearrangement uses TRBV12-3 or TRBV12-4 and TRBJ2-3, with 13 bases fitting TRBD2. The CDR3 extends over 18 amino acids. In DNA, the CDR3 is TGTACCAGCAGTTTAGCGAGGGGACTAGCGGGAATCGTAGATACGCAGTATTTT. It codes for CTSSLARGLAGIVDTQYF.

The CDR3 DNA is TGTGCCAGCACCTCAGCAGGGGGGTGGGAGCAGTTCTTC. Residues: CASTSAGGWEQFF. The chain couples TRBV2 to TRBJ2-1; D perhaps matches TRBD1 (7 bases). The V gene's germline CDR1 is SNHLY and CDR2 FYNNEI. The CDR3 is 13 residues long. V was cut by 7 bases and J by 10 bases, with 17 bases left in between. Full variable domain (remainder filled in from reference TRBV2 and TRBJ2-1): EPEVTQTPSHQVTQMGQEVILRCVPISNHLYFYWYRQILGQKVEFLVSFYNNEISEKSEIFDDQFSVERPDGSNFTLKIRSTKLEDSAMYFCASTSAGGWEQFFGPGTRLTVL.

This chain connects TRBV12-3 or TRBV12-4 to TRBJ2-7, with D hard to call. This CDR3 has 14 residues. Trimming removed 6 bases at V and 1 base at J, with 13 bases between. CDR3 sequence: CASSPVLHSYEQYF. The CDR3 DNA follows: TGTGCCAGCAGCCCCGTTCTGCATTCCTACGAGCAGTACTTC.

The table lists this clonotype with a few counts. The J gene is TRBJ1-1, the V gene TRBV4-2; the D is unclear. V dropped 0 bases and J dropped 5 bases, with 10 bases sitting between them. The CDR3 is 14 residues long. Germline V lookup: CDR1 LGHNA, CDR2 YNFKEQ. CDR3 loop: CASSQDHSLTEAFF. For the CDR3, the DNA is TGTGCCAGCAGCCAAGATCACAGCCTTACTGAAGCTTTCTTT.

There are many counts of this clonotype. This chain uses TRBV7-9 with TRBJ2-2; D remains unclear. CDR3 size: 12 residues. Germline V CDR1 and CDR2: SEHNR, FQNEAQ (reference sequence). V lost 4 bases to trimming and J lost 6 bases, with 6 bases between them. The CDR3, as DNA: TGTGCCAGCAGCTCCATATCCGGGGAGCTGTTTTTT. As protein: CASSSISGELFF.

The V gene is TRBV5-1, the J gene TRBJ2-7; 8 positions agree with TRBD2. The V gene's germline CDR1 is SGHRS and CDR2 YFSETQ. The V and J ends lost 1 base and 7 bases, in that order; junction bases with no gene match: 19. The CDR3 spans 18 residues. The CDR3 protein is CASSLRIGGSSGTGEQYF. In DNA form, the CDR3 reads TGCGCCAGCAGCTTGCGCATTGGTGGCAGTAGCGGGACGGGGGAGCAGTACTTC.

This clonotype was seen a few times. J is TRBJ2-5 and V is TRBV4-1; 13 nucleotides align to TRBD2. The J segment lost 3 bases and the V segment lost 3 bases, leaving 1 base of the junction unmatched. This CDR3 comprises 15 residues. Germline-derived CDR1 and CDR2 are MGHRA and YSYEKL. The CDR3 DNA sequence: TGCGCCAGCAGCCACGGGACTAGCGGGGAAGAGACCCAGTACTTC. Amino acids: CASSHGTSGEETQYF.

This clonotype showed up just a few times. One junction end does not reproduce the germline sequence, and a read error may be involved. This rearrangement joins TRBV2 to TRBJ2-1, with TRBD2 matching 8 bases. Looked up from germline, CDR1 is SNHLY and CDR2 is FYNNEI. This CDR3 contains 15 residues. The CDR3 protein is CASRNNGGDYTEQFF. CDR3 nucleotide sequence: TGTGCCAGCAGAAATAACGGGGGGGACTACACTGAGCAGTTCTTC.

This clonotype was recorded at least ten times. V gene TRBV4-3 combines with J gene TRBJ2-7; perhaps TRBD2 as D (5 bases). Germline V CDR1 and CDR2: LGHNA, YSLEER. CDR3 size: 16 residues. V was pared by 0 bases and J by 3 bases, with 15 bases between. The CDR3 spells CASSQDIGEGIYEQYF. The CDR3 DNA reads as TGCGCCAGCAGCCAAGATATAGGAGAGGGTATCTACGAGCAGTACTTC.

This clonotype has more than one count but fewer than ten. The chain is built from TRBV20-1 and TRBJ2-5; 7 positions match TRBD2. Germline trimming cut 0 bases from V and 4 bases from J; bases unmatched to any gene: 8. The CDR3 runs to 15 residues. The germline V gene has CDR1 DFQATT and CDR2 SNEGSKA (reference sequence). As DNA, the CDR3 is TGCAGTGCTAGAGACTGGGGACTATCAGGAGAGACCCAGTACTTC. Its protein product is CSARDWGLSGETQYF.

The chain has TRBV23-1 and TRBJ2-7; a possible D gene is TRBD1 (6 bases). TRBV23-1 is designated an ORF whose function remains uncertain. V lost 6 bases and J 0 bases, leaving 12 bases between the germline ends. The CDR3 spans 14 residues. The CDR3 bases are TGCGCCAGCAGACCTAGGACAGACTCCTACGAGCAGTACTTC. Its protein product is CASRPRTDSYEQYF.

The count of this clonotype is one. This sequence joins TRBV4-1 and TRBJ2-5; TRBD2 matches at 8 bases. The CDR3 runs to 17 residues. V was clipped by 1 base and J by 3 bases; unmatched bases: 10. Germline V gives CDR1 MGHRA, CDR2 YSYEKL. CDR3 nucleotide sequence: TGCGCCAGCAGCCAAGTTTCGGGAGGGGGGGTGAAAGAGACCCAGTACTTC. Translated, it gives CASSQVSGGGVKETQYF.

This clonotype was counted a few times. V and J are TRBV27 and TRBJ2-1; a possible D gene is TRBD1 (6 bases). The CDR3 totals 14 residues. The germline V and J ends were trimmed by 5 bases and 4 bases, with 12 bases remaining between them. CDR1 MNHEY and CDR2 SMNVEV come from the germline V gene (reference sequence). The CDR3 sequence is CASSPEDRYNEQFF. The CDR3 DNA sequence: TGTGCCAGCAGTCCAGAGGACAGATACAATGAGCAGTTCTTC.

There are many counts of this clonotype. The chain has TRBV5-1 and TRBJ2-1; a weak D match, TRBD2 (7 bases). Deletions cut 3 bases from V and 6 bases from J, with 10 bases between. CDR1 SGHRS and CDR2 YFSETQ come from the germline V gene. The CDR3 contains 13 residues. The CDR3 DNA reads TGCGCCAGCAGCTCGGGGGGCTTCAATGAGCAGTTCTTC. Its protein is CASSSGGFNEQFF.

CDR3 loop: CASSLQSLGGYNEQFF. CDR3 bases: TGCGCCAGCAGCCTGCAAAGTCTCGGGGGGTACAATGAGCAGTTCTTC. The chain couples TRBV5-1 to TRBJ2-1; 7 nucleotides line up with TRBD2. The germline V gene has CDR1 SGHRS and CDR2 YFSETQ. J lost 4 bases, V lost 4 bases, and 11 bases had no gene match. This CDR3 has 16 residues.

The genes are TRBV2 and TRBJ2-3; 10 bases match TRBD2. The germline CDR1 and CDR2 sequences are SNHLY and FYNNEI. CDR3 size: 17 residues. V shed 6 bases, J shed 0 bases, and the junction held 9 bases outside the gene matches. The CDR3 DNA follows: TGTGCCAGCAGAGCCAGAACTAGCGGGGCTAGCACAGATACGCAGTATTTT. It is translated as CASRARTSGASTDTQYF. Drawing the rest from reference TRBV2 and TRBJ2-3, the complete variable domain is EPEVTQTPSHQVTQMGQEVILRCVPISNHLYFYWYRQILGQKVEFLVSFYNNEISEKSEIFDDQFSVERPDGSNFTLKIRSTKLEDSAMYFCASRARTSGASTDTQYFGPGTRLTVL.

This clonotype was picked up many times. The CDR3 protein is CASSLEPPCQETQYF. For the CDR3, the DNA is TGTGCCAGCAGCCTCGAGCCCCCATGCCAAGAGACCCAGTACTTC. The rearrangement links TRBV21-1 to TRBJ2-5; TRBD1 is the table's D call and was not checked against the DNA. TRBV21-1 is designated a pseudogene. This CDR3 comprises 15 residues.

The J gene is TRBJ2-2, the V gene TRBV7-6, with 7 bases that match TRBD1. With 1 base clipped from V and 3 bases from J, the junction kept 2 bases outside the gene matches. Germline assignment: CDR1 SGHVS and CDR2 FNYEAQ. The CDR3 runs 15 residues. In nucleotides, the CDR3 is TGTGCCAGCAGCTTAGACAGGGGCTACACCGGGGAGCTGTTTTTT. Amino acid sequence: CASSLDRGYTGELFF.

The V call is TRBV15, the J call TRBJ2-5, with D hard to call. The V and J ends lost 3 bases and 3 bases respectively, with 14 bases between them. The germline V gene has CDR1 LNHNV and CDR2 YYDKDF (reference sequence). The CDR3 is 15 amino acids. CDR3 residues: CATSSEPDGEETQYF. The CDR3 nucleotides are TGTGCCACCAGCAGCGAACCCGATGGAGAAGAGACCCAGTACTTC. The variable domain in full, completed from reference TRBV15 and TRBJ2-5, reads DAMVIQNPRYQVTQFGKPVTLSCSQTLNHNVMYWYQQKSSQAPKLLFHYYDKDFNNEADTPDNFQSRRPNTSFCFLDIRSPGLGDTAMYLCATSSEPDGEETQYFGPGTRLLVL.